This T cell receptor beta chain was obtained from a study of shared T cell receptors in the human thymus. Method: immunoSEQ multiplex PCR; TCRdb's copy keeps in-frame clones and lacks some. The sample shows approximately 490,000 clones, around 82% of them seen only once. From germline, CDR1 is SGHVS and CDR2 FQNEAQ. The junction had 8 bases not matched to a gene; V was cut back by 5 bases and J by 8 bases. CDR3 size: 13 residues. A further study also used this sample, focusing on human thymus T cells. From that second work: It was healthy Finnish infants having corrective surgery for congenital heart defects who were the donors. It was from resections taken during corrective heart surgery that the thymus tissue came. The authors found apparently biased V and J gene usage in thymic and blood repertoires.

This receptor was identified in a boy younger than two with a congenital heart defect. The chain has TRBV7-8 and TRBJ1-2; 7 bases align to TRBD1. Sequenced material: thymocytes. The CDR3 loop reads CASSARQGGGYTF. DNA of the CDR3: TGTGCCAGCAGCGCCCGACAGGGCGGCGGCTACACCTTC.